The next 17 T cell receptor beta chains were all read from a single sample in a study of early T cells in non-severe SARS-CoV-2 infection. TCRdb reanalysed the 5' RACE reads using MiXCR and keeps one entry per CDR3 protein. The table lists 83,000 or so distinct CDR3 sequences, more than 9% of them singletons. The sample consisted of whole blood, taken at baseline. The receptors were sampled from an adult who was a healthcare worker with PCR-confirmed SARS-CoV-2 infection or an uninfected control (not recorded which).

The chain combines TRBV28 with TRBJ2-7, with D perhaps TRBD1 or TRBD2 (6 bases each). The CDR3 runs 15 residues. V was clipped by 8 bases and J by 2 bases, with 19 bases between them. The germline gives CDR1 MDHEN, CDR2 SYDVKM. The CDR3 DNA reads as TGTGCCAGCTCGCAAAGGGGGGCGAGGACCTACGAGCAGTACTTC. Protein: CASSQRGARTYEQYF.

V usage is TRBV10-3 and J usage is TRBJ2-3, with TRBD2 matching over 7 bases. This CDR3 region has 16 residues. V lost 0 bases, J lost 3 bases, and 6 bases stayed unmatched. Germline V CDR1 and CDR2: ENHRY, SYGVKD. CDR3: CAISESNGRTTDTQYF. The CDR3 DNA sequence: TGTGCCATCAGTGAGTCGAACGGGAGGACTACAGATACGCAGTATTTT.

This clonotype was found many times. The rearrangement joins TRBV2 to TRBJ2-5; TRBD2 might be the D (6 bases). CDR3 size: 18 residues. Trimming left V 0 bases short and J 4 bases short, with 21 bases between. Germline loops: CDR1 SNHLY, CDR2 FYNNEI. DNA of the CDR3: TGTGCCAGCAGTGAAGCACAGGCGACTCACCGGAGGGGAGAGACCCAGTACTTC. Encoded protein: CASSEAQATHRRGETQYF. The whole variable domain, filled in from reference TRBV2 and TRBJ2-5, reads EPEVTQTPSHQVTQMGQEVILRCVPISNHLYFYWYRQILGQKVEFLVSFYNNEISEKSEIFDDQFSVERPDGSNFTLKIRSTKLEDSAMYFCASSEAQATHRRGETQYFGPGTRLLVL.

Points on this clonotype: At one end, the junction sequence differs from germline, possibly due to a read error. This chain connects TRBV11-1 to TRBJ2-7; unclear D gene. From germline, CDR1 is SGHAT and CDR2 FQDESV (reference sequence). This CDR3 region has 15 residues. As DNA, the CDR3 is TGTGCCGGCAGCTCCCGGCTGAGCCGTACCTACGAGCAGTACTTC. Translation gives CAGSSRLSRTYEQYF.

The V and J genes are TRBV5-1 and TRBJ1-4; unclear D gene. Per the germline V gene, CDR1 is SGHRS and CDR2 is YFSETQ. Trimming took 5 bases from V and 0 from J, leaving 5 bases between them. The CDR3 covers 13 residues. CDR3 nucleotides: TGCGCCAGCAGGGAAGCAACTAATGAAAAACTGTTTTTT. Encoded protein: CASREATNEKLFF.

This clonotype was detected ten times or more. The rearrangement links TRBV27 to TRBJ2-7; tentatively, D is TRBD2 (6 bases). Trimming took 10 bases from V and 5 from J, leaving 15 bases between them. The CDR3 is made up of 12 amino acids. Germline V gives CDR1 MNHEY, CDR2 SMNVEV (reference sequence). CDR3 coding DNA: TGTGCCACCGGGAGAGACTTTAACGAGCAGTACTTC. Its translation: CATGRDFNEQYF.

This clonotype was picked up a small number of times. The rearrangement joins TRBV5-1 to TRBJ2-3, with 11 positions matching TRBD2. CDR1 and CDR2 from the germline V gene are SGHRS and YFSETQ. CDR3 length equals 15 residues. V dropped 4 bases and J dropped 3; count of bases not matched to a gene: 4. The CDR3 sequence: CASSVGLAETDTQYF. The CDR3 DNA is TGCGCCAGCAGCGTGGGACTAGCGGAGACAGATACGCAGTATTTT.

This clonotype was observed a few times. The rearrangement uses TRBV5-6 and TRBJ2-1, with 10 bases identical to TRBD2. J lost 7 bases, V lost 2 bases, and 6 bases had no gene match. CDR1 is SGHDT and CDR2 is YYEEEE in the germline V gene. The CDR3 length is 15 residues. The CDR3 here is CASSFPLAGVNEQFF. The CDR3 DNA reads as TGTGCCAGCAGCTTTCCCCTAGCGGGAGTGAATGAGCAGTTCTTC.

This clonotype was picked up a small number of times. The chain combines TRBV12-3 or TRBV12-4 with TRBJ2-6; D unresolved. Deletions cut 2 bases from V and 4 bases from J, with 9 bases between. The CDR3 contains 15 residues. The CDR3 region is CASSLSKGGANVLTF. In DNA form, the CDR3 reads TGTGCCAGCAGTTTAAGCAAGGGAGGGGCCAACGTCCTGACTTTC.

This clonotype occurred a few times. The CDR3, as DNA: TGTGCCAGCAGCCAAATGAATGAGCAGTTCTTC. This encodes CASSQMNEQFF. V is TRBV3-1 and J is TRBJ2-1; no firm D call. This CDR3 has 11 residues. Trimming took 2 bases from V and 7 from J, leaving 3 bases between them. Germline values: CDR1 LGHDT, CDR2 YNNKEL (reference sequence).

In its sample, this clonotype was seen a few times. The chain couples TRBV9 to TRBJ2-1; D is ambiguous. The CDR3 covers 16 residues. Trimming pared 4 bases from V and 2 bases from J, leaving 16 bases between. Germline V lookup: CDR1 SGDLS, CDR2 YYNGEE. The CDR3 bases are TGTGCCAGCAGCAAGCTGGGCGCGGAGACCTACAATGAGCAGTTCTTC. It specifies CASSKLGAETYNEQFF.

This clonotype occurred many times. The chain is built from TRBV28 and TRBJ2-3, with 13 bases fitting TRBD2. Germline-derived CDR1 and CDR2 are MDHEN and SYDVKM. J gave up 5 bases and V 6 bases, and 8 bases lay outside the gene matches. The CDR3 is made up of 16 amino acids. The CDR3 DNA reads TGTGCCAGCAGCTCCGCACTAGCGGGAGGGATAGATACGCAGTATTTT. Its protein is CASSSALAGGIDTQYF.

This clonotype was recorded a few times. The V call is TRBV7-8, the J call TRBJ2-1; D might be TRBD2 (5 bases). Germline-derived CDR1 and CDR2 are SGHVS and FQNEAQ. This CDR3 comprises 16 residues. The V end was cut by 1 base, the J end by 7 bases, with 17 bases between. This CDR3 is CASSLVGGSVGNEQFF. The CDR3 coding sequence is TGTGCCAGCAGCTTAGTAGGTGGGAGCGTTGGAAATGAGCAGTTCTTC.

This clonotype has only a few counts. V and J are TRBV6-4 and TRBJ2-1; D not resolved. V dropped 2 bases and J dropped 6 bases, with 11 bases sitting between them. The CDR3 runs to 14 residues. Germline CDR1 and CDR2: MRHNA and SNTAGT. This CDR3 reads CASSDPDGGNEQFF. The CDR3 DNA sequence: TGTGCCAGCAGTGACCCGGACGGCGGCAATGAGCAGTTCTTC.

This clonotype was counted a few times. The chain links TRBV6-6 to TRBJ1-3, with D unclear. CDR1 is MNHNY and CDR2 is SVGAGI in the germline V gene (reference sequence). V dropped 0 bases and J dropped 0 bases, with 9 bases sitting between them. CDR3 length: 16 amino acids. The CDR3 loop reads CASSYSQQYSGNTIYF. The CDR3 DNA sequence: TGTGCCAGCAGTTACTCTCAACAGTACTCTGGAAACACCATATATTTT.

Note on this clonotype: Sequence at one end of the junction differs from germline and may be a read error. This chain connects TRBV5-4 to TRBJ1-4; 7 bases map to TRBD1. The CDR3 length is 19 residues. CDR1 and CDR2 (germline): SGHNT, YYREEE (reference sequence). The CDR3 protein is CASSPGQRLLPGVNEKLVF. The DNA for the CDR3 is TGTGCCAGCAGCCCGGGACAGAGGCTTCTCCCGGGGGTTAATGAAAAACTGGTTTTT.

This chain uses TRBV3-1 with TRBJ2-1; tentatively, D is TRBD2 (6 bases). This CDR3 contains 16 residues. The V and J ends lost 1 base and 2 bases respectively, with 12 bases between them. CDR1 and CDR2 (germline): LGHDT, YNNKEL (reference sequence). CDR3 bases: TGTGCCAGCAGCCAAGTATTTAGCGGAGCCTACAATGAGCAGTTCTTC. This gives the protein CASSQVFSGAYNEQFF.